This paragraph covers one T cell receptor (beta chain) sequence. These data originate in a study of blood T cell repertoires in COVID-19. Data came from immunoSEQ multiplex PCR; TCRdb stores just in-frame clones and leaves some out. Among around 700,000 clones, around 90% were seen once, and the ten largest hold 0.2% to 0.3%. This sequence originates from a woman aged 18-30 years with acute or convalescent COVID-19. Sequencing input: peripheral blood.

In DNA, the CDR3 is TGTGCCAGCAGTTCCGAGGTCACTGAAGCTTTCTTT. This sequence encodes CASSSEVTEAFF. This chain joins TRBV12-3 or TRBV12-4 and TRBJ1-1; unclear D gene. V was cut by 4 bases and J by 4 bases, with 7 bases left in between. The CDR3 loop spans 12 amino acids.